This TCR beta chain was recorded in a study of shared clonotypes between healthy human individuals. Repertoires were generated with immunoSEQ multiplex PCR, while TCRdb's copy carries only in-frame clones and drops some. The repertoire holds over a million clones, with around 97% as singletons. The CDR3 consists of 11 residues. V lost 2 bases and J lost 7, with 9 bases in between. Germline CDR1 reads DFQATT; CDR2 reads SNEGSKA (reference sequence). The source material was naive CD4+ T cells sorted from blood. Subset given: CD45RA+ positively selected. The receptor comes from a man aged 30-40 years in good health. The chain has TRBV20-1 and TRBJ2-7; the D gene is possibly TRBD2 (5 bases). CDR3 nucleotides: TGCAGTGCTAGAACGAGCGGTGAGCAGTACTTC. It is translated as CSARTSGEQYF.